The clone carrying this T cell receptor beta chain showed up just a few times. The data stem from a study of beta chain features in type 1 diabetes. CDR3 length equals 15 residues. Germline assignment: CDR1 SGHTA and CDR2 FQGNSA. J gave up 3 bases and V 3 bases, and 1 base lay outside the gene matches. Expressed TCRB transcripts were sequenced because the entire RNA isolate underwent reverse transcription. The repertoire was sequenced with immunoSEQ multiplex PCR; TCRdb's copy has only in-frame clones and lacks some. This table holds more than 300,000 clones, around 12% found once. The receptor was derived from a young man in good health. Sequenced input: naive CD4+ T cells from blood. V gene TRBV7-2 combines with J gene TRBJ2-1, with 11 bases fitting TRBD2. The CDR3 nucleotides read TGTGCCAGCAGCTTGACTAGCGGGGACTACAATGAGCAGTTCTTC. This sequence encodes CASSLTSGDYNEQFF.